These T cell receptor beta chains were read from a single sample in a study of shared clonotypes between healthy human individuals. Using immunoSEQ multiplex PCR, the repertoire was profiled, and TCRdb retains in-frame clones only, with some absent. Of approximately 1.9 million clones listed, just over 90% are singletons. The specimen sequenced was naive CD8+ T cells from PBMCs. These TCRs come from a man younger than 35 in good health. Some clones in this sample may be carry-over from other donors' samples. The conserved cysteine and the conserved F or W are not part of the CDR3 here. D genes are given only for firm matches. A row's size may be missing; if present it is once, few, many or a size class.

v_call	clone_size	j_call	d_call	cdr3_aa
TRBV30	.	TRBJ2-7	.	ASKMDSSYEQY
TRBV4-2	.	TRBJ1-5	.	ASSQEGGVSNQPQH
TRBV25-1	.	TRBJ2-7	.	ASSIRGSYEQY
TRBV4-1	.	TRBJ1-1	.	ASSHRGTEAF
TRBV28	.	TRBJ2-7	.	ASSSQDYQGHEQY
TRBV28	.	TRBJ1-1	.	ASTGQKNTEAF
TRBV10-3	once	TRBJ1-1	.	AISESAGPF
TRBV5-1	.	TRBJ2-1	TRBD2	ASSSGTSGNNEQF
TRBV5-1	few	TRBJ2-5	.	ASSSRKTQY
TRBV7-9	once	TRBJ1-1	TRBD1	ASSFPQPGQGGSEAF
TRBV6-6	.	TRBJ2-2	.	ASRHLQGKTGELF
TRBV9	.	TRBJ2-7	.	ASSVSGTPYSYEQY
TRBV27	once	TRBJ1-1	.	ASSSISLGVTEAF
TRBV5-8	once	TRBJ2-1	TRBD2	ASSLLAGEGGNEQF
TRBV13	.	TRBJ2-7	TRBD1	ASSPRDRGTYEQY